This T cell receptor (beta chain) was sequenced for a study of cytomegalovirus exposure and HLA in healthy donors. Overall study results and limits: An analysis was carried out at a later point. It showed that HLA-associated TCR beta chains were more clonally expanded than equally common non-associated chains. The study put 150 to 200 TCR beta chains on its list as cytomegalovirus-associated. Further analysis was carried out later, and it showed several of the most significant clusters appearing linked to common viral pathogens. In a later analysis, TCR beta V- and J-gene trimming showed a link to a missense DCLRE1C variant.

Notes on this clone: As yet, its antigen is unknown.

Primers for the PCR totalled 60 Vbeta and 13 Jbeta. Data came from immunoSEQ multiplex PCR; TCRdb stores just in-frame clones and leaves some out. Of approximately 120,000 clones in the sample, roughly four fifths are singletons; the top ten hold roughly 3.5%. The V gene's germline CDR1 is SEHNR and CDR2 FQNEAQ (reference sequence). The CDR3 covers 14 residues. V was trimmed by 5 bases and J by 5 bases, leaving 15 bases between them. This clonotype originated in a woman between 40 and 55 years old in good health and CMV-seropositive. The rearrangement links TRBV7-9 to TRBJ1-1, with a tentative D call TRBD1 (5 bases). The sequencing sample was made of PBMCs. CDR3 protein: CASSLEWGRTEAFF. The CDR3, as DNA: TGTGCCAGCAGCCTAGAGTGGGGCCGTACTGAAGCTTTCTTT.